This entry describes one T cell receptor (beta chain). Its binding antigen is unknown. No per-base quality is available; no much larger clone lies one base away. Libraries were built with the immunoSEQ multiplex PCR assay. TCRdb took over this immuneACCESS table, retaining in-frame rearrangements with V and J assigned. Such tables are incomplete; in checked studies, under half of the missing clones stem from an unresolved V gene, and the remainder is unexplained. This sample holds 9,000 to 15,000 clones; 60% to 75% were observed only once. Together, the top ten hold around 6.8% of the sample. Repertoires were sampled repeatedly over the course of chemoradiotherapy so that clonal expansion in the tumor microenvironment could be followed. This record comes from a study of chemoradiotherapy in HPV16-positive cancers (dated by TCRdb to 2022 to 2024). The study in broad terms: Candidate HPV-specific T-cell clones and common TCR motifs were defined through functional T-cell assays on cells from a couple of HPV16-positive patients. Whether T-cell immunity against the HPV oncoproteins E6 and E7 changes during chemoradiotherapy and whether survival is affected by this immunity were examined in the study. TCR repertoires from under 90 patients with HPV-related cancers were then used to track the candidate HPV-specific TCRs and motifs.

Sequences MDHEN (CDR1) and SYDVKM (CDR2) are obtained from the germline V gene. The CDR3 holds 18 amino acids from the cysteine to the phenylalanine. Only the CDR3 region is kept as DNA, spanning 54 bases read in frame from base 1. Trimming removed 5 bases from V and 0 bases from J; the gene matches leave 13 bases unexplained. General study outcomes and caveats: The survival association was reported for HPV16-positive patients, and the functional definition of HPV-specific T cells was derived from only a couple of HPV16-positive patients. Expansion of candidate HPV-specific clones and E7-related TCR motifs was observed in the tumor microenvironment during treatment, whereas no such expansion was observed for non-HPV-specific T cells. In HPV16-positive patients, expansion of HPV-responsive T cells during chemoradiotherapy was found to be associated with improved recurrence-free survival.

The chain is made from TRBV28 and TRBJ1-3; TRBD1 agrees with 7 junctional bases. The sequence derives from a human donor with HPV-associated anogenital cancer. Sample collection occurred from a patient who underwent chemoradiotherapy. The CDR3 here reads CASSHGTAEFNSGNTIYF. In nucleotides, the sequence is TGTGCCAGCAGTCACGGGACAGCTGAGTTTAACTCTGGAAACACCATATATTTT.